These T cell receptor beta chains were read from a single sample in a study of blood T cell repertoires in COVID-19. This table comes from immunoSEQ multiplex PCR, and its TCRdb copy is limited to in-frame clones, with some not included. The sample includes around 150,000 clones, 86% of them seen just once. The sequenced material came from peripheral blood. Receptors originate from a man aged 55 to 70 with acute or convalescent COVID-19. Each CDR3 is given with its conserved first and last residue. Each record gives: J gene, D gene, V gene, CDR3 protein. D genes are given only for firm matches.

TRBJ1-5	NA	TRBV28	CASSPPGSGQPQHF
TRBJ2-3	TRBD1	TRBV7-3	CASRRTGDADTQYF
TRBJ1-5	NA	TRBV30	CAWSGVRGSWPQHF
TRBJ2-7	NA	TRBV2	CASSGDRREQYF
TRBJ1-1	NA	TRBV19	CASSTGGETEAFF
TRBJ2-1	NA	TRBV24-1	CATSDGNQGEQFF
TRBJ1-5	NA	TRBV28	CASVRITLAPQINNQPQHF
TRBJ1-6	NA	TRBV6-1	CASSVNPGTNNSPLHF
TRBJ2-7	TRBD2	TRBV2	CASSQLAAQYF
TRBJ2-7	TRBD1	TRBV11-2	CASSFNPNRGEQYF
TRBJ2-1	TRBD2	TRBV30	CAWSSAGGGDEQFF
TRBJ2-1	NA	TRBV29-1	CSVRPGGGGNEQFF
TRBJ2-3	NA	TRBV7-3	CASSLGYGATDTQYF
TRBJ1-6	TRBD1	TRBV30	CAWRQTGTEYSPLHF
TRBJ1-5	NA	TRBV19	CASSSTGGNQPQHF
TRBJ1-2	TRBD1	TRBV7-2	CASSTRQGWDYGYTF
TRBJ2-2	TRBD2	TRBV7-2	CASSLGGSGRRELFF
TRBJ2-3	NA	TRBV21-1	CARRPAGREEGTDTQYF
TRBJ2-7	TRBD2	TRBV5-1	CASSFGASGRATSYEQYF
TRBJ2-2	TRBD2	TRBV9	CASSPLVSGGAGELFF
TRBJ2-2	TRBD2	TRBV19	CASWRNLAGGGELFF
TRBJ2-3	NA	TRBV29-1	CSHRTGEAFTDTQYF
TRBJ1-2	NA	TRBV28	CASSWGGAATNYGYTF
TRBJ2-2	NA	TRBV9	CASSVAGVNTGELFF
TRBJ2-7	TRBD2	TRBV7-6	CASSFLAGSSYEQYF
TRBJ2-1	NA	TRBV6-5	CASTSGGRNEQFF
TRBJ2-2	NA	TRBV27	CASRRMGSGTPVNTGELFF
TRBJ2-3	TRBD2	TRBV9	CASSVETSGRARDTQYF
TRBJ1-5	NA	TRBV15	CATSRDSLSNQPQHF
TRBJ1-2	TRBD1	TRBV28	CASRTGGADNYGYTF
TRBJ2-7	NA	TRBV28	CASRVSGTYEQYF
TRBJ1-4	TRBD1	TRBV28	CASSLFGTVNEKLFF
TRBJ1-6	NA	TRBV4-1	CASSQKGLDSGSPLHF